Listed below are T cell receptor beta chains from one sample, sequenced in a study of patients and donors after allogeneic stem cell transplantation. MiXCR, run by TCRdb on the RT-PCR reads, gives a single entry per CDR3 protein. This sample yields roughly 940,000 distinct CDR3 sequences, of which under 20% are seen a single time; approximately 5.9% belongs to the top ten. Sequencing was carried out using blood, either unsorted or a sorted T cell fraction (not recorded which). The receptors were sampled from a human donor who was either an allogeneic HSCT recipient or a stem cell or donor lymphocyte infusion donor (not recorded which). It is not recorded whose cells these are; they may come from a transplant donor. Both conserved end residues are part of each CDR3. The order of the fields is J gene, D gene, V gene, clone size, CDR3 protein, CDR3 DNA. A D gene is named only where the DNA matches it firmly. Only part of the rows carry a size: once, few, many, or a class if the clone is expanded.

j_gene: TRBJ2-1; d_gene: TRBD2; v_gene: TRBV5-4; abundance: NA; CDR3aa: CASTYREVYNEQFF; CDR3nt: TGTGCCAGCACGTACCGGGAGGTGTACAATGAGCAGTTCTTC
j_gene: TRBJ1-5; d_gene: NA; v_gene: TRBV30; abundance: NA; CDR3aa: CAWSKDSRQPQHF; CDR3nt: TGTGCCTGGAGTAAGGACAGCCGGCAGCCCCAGCATTTT
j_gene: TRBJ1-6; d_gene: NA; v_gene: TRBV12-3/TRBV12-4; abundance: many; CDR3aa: CASSPTPNSPLHF; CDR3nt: TGTGCCAGCAGTCCTACGCCTAATTCACCCCTCCACTTT
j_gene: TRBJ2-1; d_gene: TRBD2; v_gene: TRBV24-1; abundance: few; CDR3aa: CATSAGGRGYNEQFF; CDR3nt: TGTGCCACCAGTGCAGGCGGGAGGGGGTACAATGAGCAGTTCTTC
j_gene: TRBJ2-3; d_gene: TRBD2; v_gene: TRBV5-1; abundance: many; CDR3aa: CASSPLTSGRAGDTQYF; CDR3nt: TGCGCCAGCAGCCCGCTCACTAGCGGGAGGGCCGGAGATACGCAGTATTTT
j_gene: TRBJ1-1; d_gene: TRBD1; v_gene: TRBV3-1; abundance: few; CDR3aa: CASSPYRGVGTEAFF; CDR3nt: TGTGCCAGCAGCCCCTACAGGGGGGTAGGCACTGAAGCTTTCTTT
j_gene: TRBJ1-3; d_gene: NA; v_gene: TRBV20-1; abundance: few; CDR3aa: CSAIRGGAPGGNTIYF; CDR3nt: TGCAGTGCTATTCGGGGGGGGGCTCCGGGTGGAAACACCATATATTTT
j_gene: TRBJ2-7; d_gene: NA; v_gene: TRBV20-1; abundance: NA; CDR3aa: CSARDLRDASYEQYF; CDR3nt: TGCAGTGCTAGAGATCTTAGGGACGCATCCTACGAGCAGTACTTC
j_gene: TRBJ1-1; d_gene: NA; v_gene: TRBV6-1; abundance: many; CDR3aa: CASTSIPARLNTEAFF; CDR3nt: TGTGCCAGCACTTCAATACCAGCCAGACTGAACACTGAAGCTTTCTTT
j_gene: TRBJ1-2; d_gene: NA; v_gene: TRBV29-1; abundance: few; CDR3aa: CSVESYDRSAGYYGYTF; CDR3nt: TGCAGCGTTGAATCTTACGATCGGTCCGCAGGCTACTATGGCTACACCTTC
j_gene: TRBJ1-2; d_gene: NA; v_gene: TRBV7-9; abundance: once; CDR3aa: CASSFQENYGYTF; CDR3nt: TGTGCCAGCAGCTTCCAGGAAAACTATGGCTACACCTTC
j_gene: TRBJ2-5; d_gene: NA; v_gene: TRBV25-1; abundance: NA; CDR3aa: CASSAPGVQETQYF; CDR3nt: TGTGCCAGCAGTGCCCCGGGGGTCCAAGAGACCCAGTACTTC
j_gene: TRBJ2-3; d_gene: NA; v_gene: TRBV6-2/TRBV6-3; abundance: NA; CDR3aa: CASSYGWDTQYF; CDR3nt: TGTGCCAGCAGTTACGGGTGGGATACGCAGTATTTT
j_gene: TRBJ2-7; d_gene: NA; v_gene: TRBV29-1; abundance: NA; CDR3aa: CGSNPPSYEQYF; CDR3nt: TGCGGGTCAAACCCGCCTTCCTACGAGCAGTACTTC
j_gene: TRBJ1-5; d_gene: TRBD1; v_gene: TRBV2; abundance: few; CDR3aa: CASMATGAHQPQHF; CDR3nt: TGTGCCAGCATGGCGACAGGGGCTCATCAGCCCCAGCATTTT
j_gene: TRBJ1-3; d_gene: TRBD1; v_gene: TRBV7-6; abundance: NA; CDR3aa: CASSLTTYRTGINTIYF; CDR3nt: TGTGCCAGCAGCTTAACCACTTATAGGACAGGGATAAACACCATATATTTT
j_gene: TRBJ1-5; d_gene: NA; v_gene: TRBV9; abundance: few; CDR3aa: CASSPWQYNQPQHF; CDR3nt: TGTGCCAGCAGCCCCTGGCAGTATAATCAGCCCCAGCATTTT
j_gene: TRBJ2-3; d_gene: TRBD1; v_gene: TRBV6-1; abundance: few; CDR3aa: CASTRTGLTDTQYF; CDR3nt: TGTGCCAGCACTCGGACAGGGCTTACAGATACGCAGTATTTT
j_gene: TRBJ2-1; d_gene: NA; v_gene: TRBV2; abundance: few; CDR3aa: CASQPDAVMKQFF; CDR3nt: TGTGCCAGCCAACCAGACGCCGTGATGAAGCAGTTCTTC
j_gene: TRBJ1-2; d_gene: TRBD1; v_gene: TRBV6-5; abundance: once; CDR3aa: CASSSQGARYTF; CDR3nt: TGTGCCAGCAGTTCCCAGGGGGCGCGCTACACCTTC
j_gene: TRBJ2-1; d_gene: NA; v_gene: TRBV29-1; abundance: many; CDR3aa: CSPGWGNEQFF; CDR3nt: TGCAGCCCAGGATGGGGCAATGAGCAGTTCTTC
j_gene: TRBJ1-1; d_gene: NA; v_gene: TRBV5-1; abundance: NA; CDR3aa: CASSLEAGRSEAFF; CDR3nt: TGCGCCAGCAGCTTGGAGGCAGGGCGTTCTGAAGCTTTCTTT
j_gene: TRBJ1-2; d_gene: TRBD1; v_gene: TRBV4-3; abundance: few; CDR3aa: CASSQDLPSDRDYGYTF; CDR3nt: TGCGCCAGCAGCCAAGATTTACCCTCGGACAGGGACTATGGCTACACCTTC